The source of this T cell receptor beta chain is a study of cytomegalovirus exposure and HLA in healthy donors. Primers: 60 Vbeta forward and 13 Jbeta reverse. The repertoire was sequenced with immunoSEQ multiplex PCR; TCRdb's copy has only in-frame clones and lacks some. The sample includes about 45,000 clones, around 87% of them seen just once. CDR1 and CDR2 (germline): MGHDK, SYGVNS. The CDR3 has 12 residues. V lost 2 bases to trimming and J lost 11 bases, with 11 bases between them. This rearrangement joins TRBV25-1 to TRBJ2-3, with a weak D call TRBD2 (5 bases). The specimen was PBMCs. This clonotype was sampled from a middle-aged woman in good health and CMV-seropositive. CDR3 bases: TGTGCCAGCAGTGAAGGCGGAGGAGTGCAGTATTTT. Amino acids: CASSEGGGVQYF.